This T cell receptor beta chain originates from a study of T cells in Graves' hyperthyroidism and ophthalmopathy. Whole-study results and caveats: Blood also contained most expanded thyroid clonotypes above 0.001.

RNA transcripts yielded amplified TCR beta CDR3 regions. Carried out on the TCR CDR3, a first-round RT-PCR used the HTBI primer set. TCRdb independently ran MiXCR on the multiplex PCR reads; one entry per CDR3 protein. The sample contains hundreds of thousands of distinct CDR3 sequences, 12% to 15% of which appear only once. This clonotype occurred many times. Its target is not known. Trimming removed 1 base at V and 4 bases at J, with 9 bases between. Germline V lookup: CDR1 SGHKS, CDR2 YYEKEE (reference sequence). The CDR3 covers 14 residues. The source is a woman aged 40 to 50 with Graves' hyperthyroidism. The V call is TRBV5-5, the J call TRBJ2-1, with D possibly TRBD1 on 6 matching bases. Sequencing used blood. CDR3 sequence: CASSLTGLYNEQFF. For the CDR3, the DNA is TGTGCCAGCAGCTTGACAGGGTTGTACAATGAGCAGTTCTTC.